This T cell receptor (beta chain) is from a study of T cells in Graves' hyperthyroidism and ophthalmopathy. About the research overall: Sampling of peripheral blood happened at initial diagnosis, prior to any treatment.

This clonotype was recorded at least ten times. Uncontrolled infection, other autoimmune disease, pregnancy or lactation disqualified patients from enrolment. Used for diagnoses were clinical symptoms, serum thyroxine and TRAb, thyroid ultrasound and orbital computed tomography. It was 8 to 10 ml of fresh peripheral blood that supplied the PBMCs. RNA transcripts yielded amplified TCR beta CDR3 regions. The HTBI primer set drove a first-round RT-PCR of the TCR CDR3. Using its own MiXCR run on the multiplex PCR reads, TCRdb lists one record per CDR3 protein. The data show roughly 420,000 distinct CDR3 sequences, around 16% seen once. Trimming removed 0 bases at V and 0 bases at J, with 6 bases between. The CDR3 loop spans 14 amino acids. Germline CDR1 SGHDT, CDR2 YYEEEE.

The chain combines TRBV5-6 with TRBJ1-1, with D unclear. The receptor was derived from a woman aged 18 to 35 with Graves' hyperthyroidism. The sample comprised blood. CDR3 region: CASSLAVMNTEAFF. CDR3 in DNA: TGTGCCAGCAGCTTGGCAGTCATGAACACTGAAGCTTTCTTT.